Each of the 9 T cell receptor beta chains below was sequenced from the same sample in a study of blood T cell repertoires in COVID-19. Some clones are missing from TCRdb's copy, which holds only in-frame ones; the method was immunoSEQ multiplex PCR. Among around 75,000 clones, more than 70% were seen once, and the ten largest hold roughly 19%. Sequenced input: peripheral blood. The receptor set was obtained from a human donor in a cohort sampled during active COVID-19.

V usage is TRBV15 and J usage is TRBJ2-7, with 7 bases aligning to TRBD2. The CDR3 covers 15 residues. Germline CDR1 and CDR2: LNHNV and YYDKDF (reference sequence). V lost 3 bases and J lost 5; bases outside the gene matches: 10. The CDR3 here is CATSRTQGGTHEQYF. CDR3 sequence (DNA): TGTGCCACCAGCAGGACTCAGGGAGGGACTCACGAGCAGTACTTC.

This clone was picked up one time. Mismatch with germline at one junction end may stem from a read error. V is TRBV27 and J is TRBJ2-7; maybe TRBD1 (6 bases). The length of the CDR3 is 13 residues. Germline V gene lookup returns CDR1 MNHEY and CDR2 SMNVEV (reference sequence). CDR3 sequence: CASRGEPTVEQYF. The CDR3 DNA sequence: TGTGCAAGCAGGGGAGAACCCACGGTCGAGCAGTACTTC.

The gene calls are TRBV3-1 (or the pseudogene TRBV3-2) and TRBJ2-3; 7 bases fit TRBD2. The CDR3 totals 15 residues. The germline CDR1 and CDR2 sequences are LGHDT and YNNKEL (reference sequence). V lost 3 bases, J lost 2 bases, and 5 bases stayed unmatched. This CDR3 reads CASSHQRGLTDTQYF. CDR3 nucleotides: TGTGCCAGCAGCCACCAGCGGGGACTCACAGATACGCAGTATTTT.

This chain joins TRBV2 and TRBJ1-6, with D possibly TRBD1 on 6 matching bases. V lost 5 bases and J 5 bases, leaving 7 bases between the germline ends. Looked up from germline, CDR1 is SNHLY and CDR2 is FYNNEI. This CDR3 has 13 residues. CDR3 sequence reads: CASSQGNNSPLHF. CDR3 DNA: TGTGCCAGCAGTCAGGGGAATAATTCACCCCTCCACTTT. The whole variable domain, filled in from reference TRBV2 and TRBJ1-6, reads EPEVTQTPSHQVTQMGQEVILRCVPISNHLYFYWYRQILGQKVEFLVSFYNNEISEKSEIFDDQFSVERPDGSNFTLKIRSTKLEDSAMYFCASSQGNNSPLHFGNGTRLTVT.

The chain carries TRBV18 and TRBJ2-2; 10 nucleotides agree with TRBD2. CDR1 and CDR2 (germline): KGHSH, LQKENI. The CDR3 has 15 amino acids. Germline trimming cut 5 bases from V and 2 bases from J; bases unmatched to any gene: 2. CDR3 DNA sequence: TGTGCCAGCTCATCTAGCGGGAGAAACACCGGGGAGCTGTTTTTT. Its translation is CASSSSGRNTGELFF. Full variable domain (outside the CDR3, taken from reference TRBV18 and TRBJ2-2): NAGVMQNPRHLVRRRGQEARLRCSPMKGHSHVYWYRQLPEEGLKFMVYLQKENIIDESGMPKERFSAEFPKEGPSILRIQQVVRGDSAAYFCASSSSGRNTGELFFGEGSRLTVL.

V gene TRBV7-9 combines with J gene TRBJ1-2; 9 bases fit TRBD1. Germline V gene lookup returns CDR1 SEHNR and CDR2 FQNEAQ (reference sequence). The CDR3 is made up of 15 amino acids. Trimming at V came to 5 bases and at J to 1 base, leaving 5 bases not matched to a gene. CDR3 coding DNA: TGTGCCAGCAGCCCCACAGGGGGCCTTAACTATGGCTACACCTTC. The encoded protein is CASSPTGGLNYGYTF.

The rearrangement links TRBV7-9 to TRBJ2-7; 10 bases match TRBD1. The CDR3 is 14 residues long. The junction had 5 bases not matched to a gene; V was cut back by 3 bases and J by 6 bases. The germline V gene has CDR1 SEHNR and CDR2 FQNEAQ (reference sequence). DNA of the CDR3: TGTGCCAGCAGCTTGGACAGGGGGTCCGTCGAGCAGTACTTC. Its translation is CASSLDRGSVEQYF.

This clone was observed once. The rearrangement joins TRBV29-1 to TRBJ2-3; 11 nucleotides match TRBD2. CDR3 size: 15 residues. Germline V gene lookup returns CDR1 SQVTM and CDR2 ANQGSEA. V shed 5 bases, J shed 4 bases, and the junction held 8 bases outside the gene matches. The CDR3 here is CSVKTSGSGPDTQYF. The CDR3 nucleotides are TGCAGCGTTAAAACTAGCGGGAGTGGCCCAGATACGCAGTATTTT.

V gene TRBV5-4 combines with J gene TRBJ1-2, with D uncertain. The germline CDR1 and CDR2 sequences are SGHNT and YYREEE (reference sequence). Between the trimmed V and J ends, which lost 0 bases and 4 bases, there was a span of 7 bases. CDR3 length equals 13 residues. As DNA, the CDR3 is TGTGCCAGCAGCTTGGAATCTTCCTATGGCTACACCTTC. It codes for CASSLESSYGYTF. Using reference TRBV5-4 and TRBJ1-2 for the parts outside the CDR3, the full variable domain is ETGVTQSPTHLIKTRGQQVTLRCSSQSGHNTVSWYQQALGQGPQFIFQYYREEENGRGNFPPRFSGLQFPNYSSELNVNALELDDSALYLCASSLESSYGYTFGSGTRLTVV.